This T cell receptor (beta chain) stems from a study of regulatory T cells in long-lasting Graves disease. Study observations and caveats: Persistent disease was associated with favored TRBV28 usage and with favored use of TRBJ1-2 and TRBJ2-5.

Building the TCR beta libraries relied on iRepertoire HTBI primers, and CDR3 regions underwent Arm-PCR. MiXCR, applied by TCRdb to the multiplex PCR reads, yields one record per CDR3 protein. The sample holds under 800,000 distinct CDR3 sequences, roughly 15% seen once. CDR1 is MNHEY and CDR2 is SMNVEV in the germline V gene (reference sequence). Trimming left V 10 bases short and J 4 bases short, with 25 bases between. The CDR3 has 16 amino acids. Described time point: newly diagnosed GD, antithyroid drugs for less than 3 months. Generation of the TCR library employed RNA extracted from PBMCs. Each patient gave 7.5 to 9 milliliters of EDTA-anticoagulated peripheral blood. As regards this clonotype: The antigen remains undetermined.

In addition, the sample was reused for a study of T cells in Graves' hyperthyroidism and ophthalmopathy. Per that paper: Most expanded thyroid clonotypes above 0.001 recurred in blood. Before onset, by a median of about six months, the model predicted ophthalmopathy.

The V gene is TRBV27, the J gene TRBJ2-5; tentatively, D is TRBD2 (7 bases). This sequence was found in a woman aged 30 to 39 with Graves disease. The sequenced sample was peripheral blood mononuclear cells (PBMCs), obtained at new diagnosis, from a patient treated with antithyroid drugs. The chain's CDR3 is CATARIGGGRRETQYF. CDR3 in DNA: TGTGCCACCGCCCGTATAGGGGGAGGGCGAAGAGAGACCCAGTACTTC.